The rows below give T cell receptor beta chains drawn from one sample of a study of cytomegalovirus exposure and HLA in healthy donors. Sequencing used immunoSEQ multiplex PCR; TCRdb keeps in-frame clones, though not all of them. The sample has some 70,000 clones, approximately 60% seen once. The sample was PBMCs. The source of these receptors is a woman between 45 and 65 years old in good health and CMV-seronegative. Each CDR3 is given with its conserved first and last residue. Each record gives: V gene, J gene, D gene, clone size, CDR3 DNA, CDR3 protein. The D gene is left open where the match is weak. Expanded clones get a size class; other rows say once, few or many, or leave the size out.

>TRBV5-1|TRBJ1-1|NA|once
TGCGCCAGCAGCTTGGGGGGAGCGAACACTGAAGCTTTCTTT
CASSLGGANTEAFF
>TRBV7-3|TRBJ2-7|NA|NA
TGTGCCAGCAGCTTGGGGGGGACACCAAAGTACTTC
CASSLGGTPKYF
>TRBV5-6|TRBJ2-1|NA|NA
TGTGCCAGCAGCTTGATTTTACAGGGCGGTGAGCAGTTCTTC
CASSLILQGGEQFF
>TRBV4-1|TRBJ1-1|TRBD1|NA
TGCGCCAGCAGCCGACCAGGGGGCACTGAAGCTTTCTTT
CASSRPGGTEAFF
>TRBV16|TRBJ2-7|NA|NA
TGTGCCAGCAGCCGGACAGTGCCTGGCGAGCAGTACTTC
CASSRTVPGEQYF
>TRBV30|TRBJ1-5|TRBD1|NA
TGTGCCTGGAGTATAGGGGGCAGACAGCCCCAGCATTTT
CAWSIGGRQPQHF
>TRBV5-1|TRBJ2-4|NA|once
TGCGCCAGCAGCTTGGCTCAGGGTGGGAACATTCAGTACTTC
CASSLAQGGNIQYF
>TRBV5-4|TRBJ2-2|TRBD1|NA
TGTGCCAGCAGCTTGCGTGGACAGGGCATCGGGGAGCTGTTTTTT
CASSLRGQGIGELFF
>TRBV5-1|TRBJ1-1|NA|few
TGCGCCAGCAGCTTGTACAGGGACACTGAAGCTTTCTTT
CASSLYRDTEAFF
>TRBV5-4|TRBJ1-3|NA|NA
TGTGCCAGCAGCCCCGGGTCCTCGCCCGGAAACACCATATATTTT
CASSPGSSPGNTIYF
>TRBV4-1|TRBJ1-2|NA|NA
TGCGCCAGCAGCCAAGATCCGACAGACTATGGCTACACCTTC
CASSQDPTDYGYTF
>TRBV7-9|TRBJ1-1|NA|NA
TGTGCCAGCAGCTATCCGGCGGCGAACACTGAAGCTTTCTTT
CASSYPAANTEAFF
>TRBV10-3|TRBJ2-7|NA|NA
TGTGCCATCAGAGGGACATACGAGCAGTACTTC
CAIRGTYEQYF
>TRBV5-1|TRBJ2-7|TRBD2|NA
TGCGCCAGCAGCTCTCTAGCGGGAGTGGGCGAGCAGTACTTC
CASSSLAGVGEQYF
>TRBV7-8|TRBJ2-1|TRBD2|NA
TGTGCCAGCAGCTTAGGGAGTCGGGAGGGGCAATATGAGCAGTTCTTC
CASSLGSREGQYEQFF
>TRBV6-5|TRBJ1-5|NA|few
TGTGCCAGCAGTTACTCAACAGGCTATCAGCCCCAGCATTTT
CASSYSTGYQPQHF
>TRBV7-3|TRBJ2-2|TRBD1|NA
TGTGCCAGCAGCTCGGGACAGGTGAACACCGGGGAGCTGTTTTTT
CASSSGQVNTGELFF
>TRBV11-3|TRBJ2-5|NA|NA
TGTGCCAGCAGCTCCCGGGAGCGCCTTACGGAGACCCAGTACTTC
CASSSRERLTETQYF
>TRBV5-6|TRBJ2-3|NA|NA
TGTGCCAGCAGCCGCGACACAGATACGCAGTATTTT
CASSRDTDTQYF
>TRBV7-7|TRBJ2-1|NA|NA
TGTGCTAGCAGCCCTGGAGCCTTCTCCTACAATGAGCAGTTCTTC
CASSPGAFSYNEQFF
>TRBV28|TRBJ1-3|TRBD1|NA
TGTGCCAGCGGGACAGGTACTAACTCTGGAAACACCATATATTTT
CASGTGTNSGNTIYF
>TRBV7-8|TRBJ1-1|NA|NA
TGTGCCAGCAGCTTAGCGGGGGAACAGGGAACAGCTTTCTTT
CASSLAGEQGTAFF
>TRBV6-5|TRBJ2-3|TRBD1|few
TGTGCCAGCAGTTACACCCGGACAGGGTGGGATACGCAGTATTTT
CASSYTRTGWDTQYF
>TRBV4-3|TRBJ1-4|TRBD1|NA
TGCGCCAGCAGCCAAGATTGGACAGGGTTTGAAAAACTGTTTTTT
CASSQDWTGFEKLFF